The source of this TCR beta chain is a study of monozygotic twins with inflammatory bowel disease. TCRdb processed the 5' RACE reads again and assigns one entry to each CDR3 protein, with no DNA. The table lists 90,000 to 110,000 distinct CDR3 sequences. The CDR3 is made up of 15 amino acids. CDR1 DFQATT and CDR2 SNEGSKA come from the germline V gene (reference sequence). This sequence was found in a human donor with ulcerative colitis or Crohn's disease, or a healthy co-twin of an affected twin (not recorded which). The chain joins TRBV20-1 to TRBJ1-2; TCRdb's assignment of TRBD1 cannot be checked, as there is no DNA. Sequenced: blood. Here the CDR3 reads CSASGGTEEIEGYTF.